This TCR beta chain was retrieved from a study of cytotoxic CD8 clonotypes in ibrutinib-treated CLL. Looking at the study overall: Within the patient group, roughly 12 were relapsed/refractory and around 15 treatment-naive, and about 18 were IGHV unmutated. Response material was collected after a median approximately 11 months of treatment, range 6 to 36.

The CDR3 runs to 21 residues. The V end lost 0 bases, the J end lost 11 bases, and 32 bases lay between the germline ends. Germline CDR1 reads SGHTA; CDR2 reads FQGTGA. The targeted sequencing depth was 1 in 200,000 to 1 in 1 million T cells. Profiling relied on immunoSEQ multiplex PCR, and the TCRdb table lists in-frame clones only, not all of them. The sample lists under 200,000 clones; under 90% were seen once. The receptor was derived from a human donor with chronic lymphocytic leukemia. The chain is built from TRBV7-3 and TRBJ1-6; the D gene is possibly TRBD1 (5 bases). This specimen was PBMCs, taken after 24 months of ibrutinib treatment. The DNA of the CDR3 is TGTGCCAGCAGCTTAACGGTCCCGAGGATGTCGAAAAAGGGGACCGATCCACCCCTCCACTTT. Amino acid sequence: CASSLTVPRMSKKGTDPPLHF. The whole variable domain, remainder taken from reference TRBV7-3 and TRBJ1-6, is GAGVSQTPSNKVTEKGKYVELRCDPISGHTALYWYRQSLGQGPEFLIYFQGTGAADDSGLPNDRFFAVRPEGSVSTLKIQRTERGDSAVYLCASSLTVPRMSKKGTDPPLHFGNGTRLTVT.